These 32 T cell receptor beta chains were all obtained from the same sample, sequenced in a study of cytomegalovirus exposure and HLA in healthy donors. PCR employed 60 Vbeta and 13 Jbeta primers. Assay: immunoSEQ multiplex PCR; the TCRdb copy retains only in-frame clones and omits some. The top ten hold 8% to 9.5% of the sample, which has about 110,000 clones, about two thirds seen once. Sequenced: PBMCs. These receptors all come from a man aged 25-45 years in good health and CMV-seropositive.

V is TRBV5-4 and J is TRBJ1-1; D remains ambiguous. Germline lookup yields CDR1 SGHNT and CDR2 YYREEE (reference sequence). V lost 5 bases, J lost 0 bases, and 17 bases lay in between. The CDR3 loop spans 16 amino acids. The CDR3 DNA sequence: TGTGCCAGCAGACCTACTCCGAATTCGATGAACACTGAAGCTTTCTTT. It encodes CASRPTPNSMNTEAFF.

The chain uses TRBV11-3 and TRBJ2-3, with D possibly TRBD2 on 6 matching bases. Germline V gives CDR1 SGHNT, CDR2 YENEEA. The CDR3 is 15 amino acids. V was cut by 4 bases and J by 2 bases, with 13 bases left in between. This chain's CDR3 is CASSSHAGITDTQYF. The CDR3 nucleotides are TGTGCCAGCAGCTCCCACGCGGGGATCACAGATACGCAGTATTTT. The full variable domain, rest sourced from reference TRBV11-3 and TRBJ2-3, is EAGVVQSPRYKIIEKKQPVAFWCNPISGHNTLYWYLQNLGQGPELLIRYENEEAVDDSQLPKDRFSAERLKGVDSTLKIQPAELGDSAVYLCASSSHAGITDTQYFGPGTRLTVL.

There are a few counts of this clone. V and J are TRBV10-3 and TRBJ2-5, with 9 bases fitting TRBD2. CDR1 ENHRY and CDR2 SYGVKD come from the germline V gene. The CDR3 covers 14 residues. V was pared by 6 bases and J by 11 bases, with 13 bases of the junction left unmatched. The CDR3 loop reads CAISETAGGNEQYF. For the CDR3, the DNA is TGTGCCATCAGCGAGACCGCGGGGGGGAATGAGCAGTACTTC.

In its sample, this clone was seen a few times. The chain has TRBV27 and TRBJ2-5, with a possible D match to TRBD1 (5 bases). There are 13 residues in the CDR3. The germline gives CDR1 MNHEY, CDR2 SMNVEV (reference sequence). The V and J ends lost 2 bases and 5 bases respectively, with 9 bases between them. CDR3 residues: CASSLDRAETQYF. The CDR3 nucleotides are TGTGCCAGCAGTTTAGACAGAGCTGAGACCCAGTACTTC.

The chain joins TRBV30 to TRBJ1-4; possible D gene TRBD1, 5 bases. Germline assignment: CDR1 GTSNPN and CDR2 SVGIG (reference sequence). The V gene lost 0 bases and the J gene lost 8 bases, with 22 bases spanning the gap. The CDR3 covers 17 residues. The CDR3 protein is CAWSVHATGREREKLFF. The CDR3 region has the DNA TGTGCCTGGAGTGTACATGCTACGGGCAGGGAAAGGGAAAAACTGTTTTTT.

The gene calls are TRBV13 and TRBJ1-4; 7 nucleotides agree with TRBD1. Per germline, CDR1 PRHDT and CDR2 FYEKMQ (reference sequence). J gave up 8 bases and V 1 base, and 7 bases lay outside the gene matches. CDR3 length: 15 residues. This chain's CDR3 is CASSLAAGGKEKLFF. Written as DNA, the CDR3 is TGTGCCAGCAGCTTAGCGGCAGGGGGAAAGGAAAAACTGTTTTTT.

Turning to this clone: A read error may produce the germline difference seen at one junction end. Other DNA sequences in this specimen translate into the identical CDR3. V gene TRBV29-1 combines with J gene TRBJ1-1, with TRBD1 as a possible D gene (5 bases). Germline V CDR1 and CDR2: SQVTM, ANQGSEA. This CDR3 contains 14 residues. CDR3 in DNA: TGCAGCGTTGACGTAGGGGCGGCGAACACTGAGGCTTTCTTT. Translated, it gives CSVDVGAANTEAFF. Looking up the rest from reference TRBV29-1 and TRBJ1-1 gives the full variable domain: SAVISQKPSRDICQRGTSLTIQCQVDSQVTMMFWYRQQPGQSLTLIATANQGSEATYESGFVIDKFPISRPNLTFSTLTVSNMSPEDSSIYLCSVDVGAANTEAFFGQGTRLTVV.

V usage is TRBV19 and J usage is TRBJ2-5; 9 nucleotides agree with TRBD2. Trimming cost V 4 bases and J 4 bases; bases outside gene matches: 7. The germline gives CDR1 LNHDA, CDR2 SQIVND (reference sequence). The CDR3 runs to 15 residues. The CDR3 is CASSRSSGEGETQYF. CDR3 nucleotides: TGTGCCAGTAGTAGGTCTAGCGGGGAGGGAGAGACCCAGTACTTC.

The chain couples TRBV9 to TRBJ2-7, with 9 bases lining up with TRBD1. The V segment lost 4 bases and the J segment 3 bases; nucleotides outside the gene matches: 2. Germline CDR1 is SGDLS and CDR2 is YYNGEE. The CDR3 length is 13 residues. The CDR3 DNA sequence: TGTGCCAGCAGCACGGACAGGGGCTACGAGCAGTACTTC. It codes for CASSTDRGYEQYF. The whole variable domain, remainder taken from reference TRBV9 and TRBJ2-7, is DSGVTQTPKHLITATGQRVTLRCSPRSGDLSVYWYQQSLDQGLQFLIQYYNGEERAKGNILERFSAQQFPDLHSELNLSSLELGDSALYFCASSTDRGYEQYFGPGTRLTVT.

The chain has TRBV5-1 and TRBJ2-1; D is undetermined. Germline V gives CDR1 SGHRS, CDR2 YFSETQ. CDR3 length: 15 residues. With 2 bases removed from V and 0 bases from J, the gap between germline ends came to 9 bases. DNA of the CDR3: TGCGCCAGCAGCTTCGGAGAGCGCTCCTACAATGAGCAGTTCTTC. Protein product: CASSFGERSYNEQFF.

This chain joins TRBV10-1 and TRBJ2-2, with no clear D. Germline V CDR1 and CDR2: WNHNN, SYGVQD (reference sequence). The CDR3 loop spans 13 amino acids. The ends were cut back, 6 bases at V and 4 bases at J, with 9 bases in the middle. The CDR3 region is CASRKTVTGELFF. For the CDR3, the DNA is TGCGCCAGCAGGAAGACTGTCACCGGGGAGCTGTTTTTT.

The V gene is TRBV5-1, the J gene TRBJ1-2, with D perhaps TRBD1 (6 bases). With 0 bases removed from V and 4 bases from J, the gap between germline ends came to 13 bases. This CDR3 is 15 amino acids long. Looked up from germline, CDR1 is SGHRS and CDR2 is YFSETQ. CDR3 bases: TGCGCCAGCAGCTTGGCGGGGGGCGCGGTCTATGGCTACACCTTC. Amino acid sequence: CASSLAGGAVYGYTF.

Turning to this clone: Other nucleotide sequences from this sample produce the same CDR3. The rearrangement uses TRBV19 and TRBJ2-5; 7 positions agree with TRBD1. The CDR3 length is 14 residues. V lost 6 bases, J lost 2 bases, and 6 bases stayed unmatched. The V gene's germline CDR1 is LNHDA and CDR2 SQIVND (reference sequence). DNA for the CDR3: TGTGCCAGTAGCCTTGGGACAGCACAAGAGACCCAGTACTTC. Translating it yields CASSLGTAQETQYF. Looking up the rest from reference TRBV19 and TRBJ2-5 gives the full variable domain: DGGITQSPKYLFRKEGQNVTLSCEQNLNHDAMYWYRQDPGQGLRLIYYSQIVNDFQKGDIAEGYSVSREKKESFPLTVTSAQKNPTAFYLCASSLGTAQETQYFGPGTRLLVL.

V is TRBV7-9 and J is TRBJ1-2; D perhaps matches TRBD1 (6 bases). The germline gives CDR1 SEHNR, CDR2 FQNEAQ (reference sequence). V lost 6 bases to trimming and J lost 5 bases, with 16 bases between them. The length of the CDR3 is 14 residues. The CDR3 DNA reads TGTGCCAGCAGTACGAGCGGACAGCTTTATGGCTACACCTTC. It specifies CASSTSGQLYGYTF.

This clone turned up a few times. This rearrangement joins TRBV19 to TRBJ2-2; 8 nucleotides agree with TRBD1. The CDR3 loop spans 15 amino acids. Trimming removed 8 bases from V and 3 bases from J; junction bases left unmatched: 8. Germline values: CDR1 LNHDA, CDR2 SQIVND (reference sequence). CDR3 region: CASAPRDRHTGELFF. As DNA, the CDR3 is TGTGCCAGTGCTCCTCGGGACAGGCACACCGGGGAGCTGTTTTTT.

The CDR3 spells CASSAFATDTQYF. CDR3 sequence (DNA): TGTGCCAGCAGCGCCTTTGCGACAGATACGCAGTATTTT. The genes are TRBV11-2 and TRBJ2-3; D is unresolved. The CDR3 is 13 residues long. Looked up from germline, CDR1 is SGHAT and CDR2 is FQNNGV. V dropped 5 bases and J dropped 3 bases, with 9 bases sitting between them.

This clone was picked up a small number of times. The rearrangement links TRBV19 to TRBJ2-5; 9 positions agree with TRBD1. The end of the DNA fits TRBJ2-7 better, so the J call may be wrong. The CDR3 is 14 amino acids. The germline gives CDR1 LNHDA, CDR2 SQIVND (reference sequence). The chain's CDR3 is CASSAGQGTYEQYF. The CDR3 DNA follows: TGTGCCAGTAGTGCGGGACAGGGAACCTACGAGCAGTACTTC.

The V call is TRBV6-1, the J call TRBJ1-1; TRBD1 aligns across 7 bases. Germline assignment: CDR1 MNHNS and CDR2 SASEGT. Germline trimming cut 5 bases from V and 8 bases from J; bases unmatched to any gene: 5. The CDR3 length is 12 residues. CDR3 in DNA: TGTGCCAGCAGTTTCGGACAGGAAGAAGCTTTCTTT. Translating gives CASSFGQEEAFF.

This clone is a singleton in its sample. The chain joins TRBV5-4 to TRBJ2-7, with a weak D call TRBD1 (5 bases). Trimming removed 4 bases from V and 2 bases from J, with 16 bases in between. This CDR3 comprises 15 residues. Germline V gene sequence: CDR1 SGHNT, CDR2 YYREEE (reference sequence). The CDR3, as DNA: TGTGCCAGCAGCCCATGGGGCACACAAGCCTACGAGCAGTACTTC. It codes for CASSPWGTQAYEQYF. Full variable domain (rest looked up from reference TRBV5-4 and TRBJ2-7): ETGVTQSPTHLIKTRGQQVTLRCSSQSGHNTVSWYQQALGQGPQFIFQYYREEENGRGNFPPRFSGLQFPNYSSELNVNALELDDSALYLCASSPWGTQAYEQYFGPGTRLTVT.

The rearrangement uses TRBV19 and TRBJ2-7, with D possibly matching TRBD1 (5 bases). Between the trimmed V and J ends, which lost 7 bases and 0 bases, there was a span of 16 bases. CDR3 length equals 15 residues. CDR1 LNHDA and CDR2 SQIVND come from the germline V gene (reference sequence). The chain's CDR3 is CASTLLRDSSYEQYV. The CDR3 DNA follows: TGTGCCAGTACCCTACTGAGAGACAGCTCCTACGAGCAGTACGTC.

This chain joins TRBV30 and TRBJ1-2; no reliable D call. This CDR3 comprises 12 residues. Trimming left V 4 bases short and J 0 bases short, with 6 bases between. The germline gives CDR1 GTSNPN, CDR2 SVGIG (reference sequence). CDR3 in amino acids: CAWMEPNYGYTF. CDR3 DNA sequence: TGTGCCTGGATGGAGCCTAACTATGGCTACACCTTC.

This clone showed up just a few times. The DNA for the CDR3 is TGTGCCATCGGATCGCCGCGGACAGAAGATGAGCAGTTCTTC. Protein: CAIGSPRTEDEQFF. The chain combines TRBV10-3 with TRBJ2-1, with D perhaps TRBD1 (6 bases). In germline, CDR1 is ENHRY, CDR2 SYGVKD. The CDR3 is 14 residues long. V was shortened by 8 bases and J by 8 bases, with 19 bases between the two germline ends.

The chain has TRBV12-5 and TRBJ1-2; D is possibly TRBD1 (5 bases). The CDR3 has 14 residues. Per germline, CDR1 LGHNT and CDR2 FRNRAP. The V gene lost 0 bases and the J gene lost 4 bases, with 9 bases spanning the gap. CDR3 region: CASGLVQARYGYTF. DNA for the CDR3: TGTGCTAGTGGTTTGGTACAGGCCCGCTATGGCTACACCTTC.

This clone was seen only a few times. V is TRBV4-1 and J is TRBJ1-2; TRBD1 is a possible D gene (5 bases). The germline gives CDR1 MGHRA, CDR2 YSYEKL. This CDR3 contains 13 residues. With 0 bases removed from V and 3 bases from J, the gap between germline ends came to 5 bases. The CDR3 loop reads CASSQDRDYGYTF. The CDR3 bases are TGCGCCAGCAGCCAAGACAGGGACTATGGCTACACCTTC.

The genes are TRBV2 and TRBJ2-1; the D gene is possibly TRBD1 (6 bases). This CDR3 spans 14 amino acids. Deletions cut 0 bases from V and 7 bases from J, with 10 bases between. Looked up from germline, CDR1 is SNHLY and CDR2 is FYNNEI. The CDR3: CASSEAGARNEQFF. The CDR3 DNA reads as TGTGCCAGCAGTGAAGCGGGGGCTCGAAATGAGCAGTTCTTC. The whole variable domain, filled in from reference TRBV2 and TRBJ2-1, reads EPEVTQTPSHQVTQMGQEVILRCVPISNHLYFYWYRQILGQKVEFLVSFYNNEISEKSEIFDDQFSVERPDGSNFTLKIRSTKLEDSAMYFCASSEAGARNEQFFGPGTRLTVL.

CDR3: CASSLRQGQLFF. The DNA of the CDR3 is TGTGCCAGCAGCTTAAGGCAGGGCCAACTGTTTTTT. The rearrangement uses TRBV7-9 and TRBJ1-4; tentatively, D is TRBD1 (5 bases). The V gene's germline CDR1 is SEHNR and CDR2 FQNEAQ (reference sequence). The CDR3 contains 12 residues. V was pared by 2 bases and J by 12 bases, with 10 bases between. The full variable domain, with the rest looked up from reference TRBV7-9 and TRBJ1-4, is DTGVSQNPRHKITKRGQNVTFRCDPISEHNRLYWYRQTLGQGPEFLTYFQNEAQLEKSRLLSDRFSAERPKGSFSTLEIQRTEQGDSAMYLCASSLRQGQLFFGSGTQLSVL.

The chain uses TRBV18 and TRBJ1-1, with D possibly matching TRBD1 (5 bases). Germline V gene sequence: CDR1 KGHSH, CDR2 LQKENI. This CDR3 spans 21 amino acids. V lost 6 bases, J lost 3 bases, and 35 bases lay in between. For the CDR3, the DNA is TGTGCCAGCTCTTTGGGGCTTAGGGGTTACGGGATCCCGGGAGATGACACTGAAGCTTTCTTT. Its protein is CASSLGLRGYGIPGDDTEAFF.

V usage is TRBV7-8 and J usage is TRBJ2-5; D is uncertain. Germline CDR1 reads SGHVS; CDR2 reads FQNEAQ. The V end lost 2 bases, the J end lost 1 base, and 8 bases lay between the germline ends. This CDR3 is built from 14 residues. The CDR3 sequence is CASSLHSGQETQYF. The CDR3 nucleotides read TGTGCCAGCAGCTTACATTCGGGCCAAGAGACCCAGTACTTC. The full variable domain, in which reference TRBV7-8 and TRBJ2-5 provide the parts outside the CDR3, is GAGVSQSPRYKVAKRGQDVALRCDPISGHVSLFWYQQALGQGPEFLTYFQNEAQLDKSGLPSDRFFAERPEGSVSTLKIQRTQQEDSAVYLCASSLHSGQETQYFGPGTRLLVL.

This chain connects TRBV5-1 to TRBJ1-6, with D unresolved. The CDR3 contains 16 residues. CDR1 and CDR2 from the germline V gene are SGHRS and YFSETQ. V shed 2 bases and J shed 0 bases, with 9 bases lying between them. CDR3 DNA: TGCGCCAGCAGCTTAAACTCGGGCTCCTATAATTCACCCCTCCACTTT. This encodes CASSLNSGSYNSPLHF.

The chain combines TRBV27 with TRBJ1-4; 7 bases match TRBD1. Trimming cost V 6 bases and J 7 bases; bases outside gene matches: 8. CDR1 is MNHEY and CDR2 is SMNVEV in the germline V gene (reference sequence). The CDR3 length is 14 residues. The CDR3 region has the DNA TGTGCCAGCAGCCGCGGGACAGCCGCTGAAAAACTGTTTTTT. It codes for CASSRGTAAEKLFF.

This sequence joins TRBV6-1 and TRBJ1-2; the D is unclear. Germline V gene sequence: CDR1 MNHNS, CDR2 SASEGT. The CDR3 sequence is 14 residues long. The V gene lost 7 bases and the J gene lost 0 bases, with 12 bases spanning the gap. CDR3 sequence (DNA): TGTGCCAGCATATCGAGGCGACCTAACTATGGCTACACCTTC. Its translation is CASISRRPNYGYTF.

V and J are TRBV11-2 and TRBJ1-2, with 8 bases lining up with TRBD1. There are 17 residues in the CDR3. The germline gives CDR1 SGHAT, CDR2 FQNNGV. The trim removed 3 bases at V and 0 bases at J, leaving 9 bases unmatched. The CDR3: CASSFPGQANSNYGYTF. As DNA, the CDR3 is TGTGCCAGCAGCTTCCCGGGACAGGCAAATTCTAACTATGGCTACACCTTC.